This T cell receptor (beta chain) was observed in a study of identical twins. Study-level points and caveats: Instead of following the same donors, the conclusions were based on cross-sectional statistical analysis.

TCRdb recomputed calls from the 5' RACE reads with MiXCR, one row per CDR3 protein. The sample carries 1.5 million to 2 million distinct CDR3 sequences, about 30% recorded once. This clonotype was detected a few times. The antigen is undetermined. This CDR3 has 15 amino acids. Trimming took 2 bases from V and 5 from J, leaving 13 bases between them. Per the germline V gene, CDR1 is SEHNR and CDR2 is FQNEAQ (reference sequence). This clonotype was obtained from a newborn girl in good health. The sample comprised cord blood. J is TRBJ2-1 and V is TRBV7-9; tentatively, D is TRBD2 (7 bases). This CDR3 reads CASSLIGGANNEQFF. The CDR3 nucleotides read TGTGCCAGCAGCTTAATAGGGGGGGCAAACAATGAGCAGTTCTTC.